The source of this T cell receptor (beta chain) is a study of response to subunit inactivated influenza vaccine. Study results and caveats: Only a handful of new T cells, the authors suggested, are recruited with each seasonal influenza vaccination.

Using its own MiXCR run on the RT-PCR reads, TCRdb lists one record per CDR3 protein. The repertoire holds more than 700,000 distinct CDR3 sequences, with approximately 21% as singletons. The CDR3 extends over 14 amino acids. The V end lost 6 bases, the J end lost 2 bases, and 14 bases lay between the germline ends. Germline V lookup: CDR1 MDHEN, CDR2 SYDVKM. A remark on this clonotype: The target antigen is unknown.

The source of this sequence is a man in his forties or fifties who received an inactivated influenza vaccine. The sequencing here drew on PBMCs from blood, taken more than 4 days after vaccination. The rearrangement links TRBV28 to TRBJ2-7; D possibly corresponds to TRBD1 (6 bases). CDR3: CASSPGTPAYEQYF. The DNA of the CDR3 is TGTGCCAGCAGCCCCGGGACACCTGCCTACGAGCAGTACTTC.